This TCR beta chain stems from a study of regulatory T cells in long-lasting Graves disease. The CDR3 runs 14 residues. Trimming removed 0 bases from V and 5 bases from J, with 11 bases in between. The germline V gene has CDR1 LGHDT and CDR2 YNNKEL (reference sequence). Libraries of TCR beta came from iRepertoire HTBI primers plus Arm-PCR of CDR3 regions. Each CDR3 protein gets one entry after TCRdb re-called the multiplex PCR reads with MiXCR. Of approximately 350,000 distinct CDR3 sequences in the sample, over 15% were seen once. This clonotype was counted ten times or more. The time point here: newly diagnosed GD, antithyroid drugs for less than 3 months. Generation of the TCR library employed RNA extracted from PBMCs. The same specimen was also included in a second study, on T cells in Graves' hyperthyroidism and ophthalmopathy. From that study: Patients were aged 18 to 65, had disease duration under 2 months, and had newly diagnosed hyperthyroidism. Appearing also in blood were most of the thyroid clonotypes expanded above 0.001.

The material sequenced was peripheral blood mononuclear cells (PBMCs), taken at new diagnosis, from a patient treated with antithyroid drugs. This chain links TRBV3-1 with TRBJ2-7; possibly TRBD2 for D (5 bases). The sequence derives from a man aged 35 to 55 with Graves disease. As DNA, the CDR3 is TGTGCCAGCAGCCAAGATCCCGAGGGAAACGAGCAGTACTTC. This codes for CASSQDPEGNEQYF.